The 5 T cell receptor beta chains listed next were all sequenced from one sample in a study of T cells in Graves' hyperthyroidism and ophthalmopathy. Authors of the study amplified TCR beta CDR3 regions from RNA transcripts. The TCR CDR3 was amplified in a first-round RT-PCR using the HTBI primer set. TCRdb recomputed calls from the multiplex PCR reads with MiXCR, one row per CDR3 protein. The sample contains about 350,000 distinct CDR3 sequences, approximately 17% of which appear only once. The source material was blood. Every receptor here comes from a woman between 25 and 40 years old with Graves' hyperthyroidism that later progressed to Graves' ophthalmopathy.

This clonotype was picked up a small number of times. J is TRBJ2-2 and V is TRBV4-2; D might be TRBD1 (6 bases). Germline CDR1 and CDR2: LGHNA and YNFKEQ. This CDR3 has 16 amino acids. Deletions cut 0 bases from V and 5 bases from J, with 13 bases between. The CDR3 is CASSQDRGRRTGELFF. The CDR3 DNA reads TGTGCCAGCAGCCAAGATAGGGGGAGACGGACCGGGGAGCTGTTTTTT.

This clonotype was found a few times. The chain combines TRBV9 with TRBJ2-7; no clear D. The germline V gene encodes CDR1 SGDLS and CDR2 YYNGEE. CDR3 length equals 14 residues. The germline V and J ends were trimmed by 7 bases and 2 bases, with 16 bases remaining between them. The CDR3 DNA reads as TGTGCCAGCTCACCAGGCCAGAGACCCTACGAGCAGTACTTC. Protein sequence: CASSPGQRPYEQYF.

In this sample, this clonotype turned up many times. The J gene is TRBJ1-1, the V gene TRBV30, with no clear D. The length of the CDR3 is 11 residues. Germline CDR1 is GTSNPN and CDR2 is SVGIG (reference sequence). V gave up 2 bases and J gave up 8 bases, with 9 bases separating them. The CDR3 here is CAWSMLTEAFF. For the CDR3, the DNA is TGTGCCTGGAGTATGTTGACGGAAGCTTTCTTT.

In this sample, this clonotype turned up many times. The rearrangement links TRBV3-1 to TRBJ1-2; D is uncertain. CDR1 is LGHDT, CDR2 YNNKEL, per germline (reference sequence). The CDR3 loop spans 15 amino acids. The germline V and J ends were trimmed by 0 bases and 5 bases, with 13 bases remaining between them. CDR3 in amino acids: CASSQDRIGEYGYTF. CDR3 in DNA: TGTGCCAGCAGCCAAGATCGGATAGGCGAATATGGCTACACCTTC.

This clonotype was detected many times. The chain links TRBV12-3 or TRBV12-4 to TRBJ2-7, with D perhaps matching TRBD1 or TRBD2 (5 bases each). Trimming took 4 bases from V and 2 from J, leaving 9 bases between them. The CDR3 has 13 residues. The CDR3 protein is CASSSRGPYEQYF. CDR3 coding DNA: TGTGCCAGCAGTTCGAGGGGACCCTACGAGCAGTACTTC.